The T cell receptor (beta chain) described here comes from a study of blood T cell repertoires in COVID-19. This clone was recorded once. The germline V gene has CDR1 SGDLS and CDR2 YYNGEE. CDR3 length: 17 residues. The V segment lost 4 bases and the J segment 4 bases; nucleotides outside the gene matches: 10. Clinical histories supplied by participants themselves formed the basis of cohort assignment. Resolution of symptoms, clearance, or two negative PCRs was present in recovered Cohort 3 donors. Produced via immunoSEQ multiplex PCR; TCRdb's table is partial and in-frame only. The table records about 280,000 clones, around 92% of them present only once.

The genes are TRBV9 and TRBJ2-3; 12 positions match TRBD2. The sequenced sample was PBMCs or T cells enriched from blood (not recorded which). This sequence was found in a woman aged 60 to 75 who had recovered from COVID-19. CDR3 region: CASSWTSGEGWADTQYF. The CDR3 DNA sequence: TGTGCCAGCAGCTGGACTAGCGGGGAGGGGTGGGCAGATACGCAGTATTTT.